The sequence of this T cell receptor beta chain was determined in a study of T cells after yellow fever vaccination (dated by TCRdb to the late 2010s). Describing the broader study: Libraries from fractions with low cell numbers were prepared with the SMART-Seq v4 Ultra Low Input RNA kit. Two healthy male donors, one aged 18 to 30 and one aged 30 to 40 years, made up the cohort. To track T-cell clones before and after primary and booster YFV17D yellow fever vaccination, bulk TCR alpha and beta repertoires were sequenced longitudinally. Bulk PBMC replicates and cell subsets were isolated from blood drawn at multiple timepoints before and after both primary and secondary immunization. Study-wide conclusions, independent of this receptor: Computational filtering was required because FACS-sorted repertoires could contain abundant contaminating clonotypes from the bulk population. Only two donors were included in the study, so the extent to which the findings can be generalized is limited. Most clones expanded after primary vaccination (almost 97% of CD4 and 70% to 90% of CD8) were re-detected after the booster, suggesting that broad memory maintenance occurred. A small share of clonotypes occurred in both CD4 and CD8 compartments, likely arising from convergent recombination. Compared with the primary T-cell response, the secondary T-cell response was faster but weaker, reaching its peak on day 5 rather than on day 15.

Synthesis of TCR cDNA relied on 5'RACE template switching, a step that introduced a universal primer site along with unique molecular identifiers. Priming for cDNA synthesis came from both the TCR alpha and TCR beta constant segments. Library amplification used two PCR steps, and the second PCR step added sample barcodes and sequencing adapters. Sequencing of libraries was done on Illumina HiSeq 2500 (2x100 bp) or NovaSeq (2x150 bp). The authors' analysis ran thus. MIGEC was used to demultiplex reads and collapse the reads into UMI consensus sequences, and MiXCR was used for V(D)J alignment. Using edgeR on replicate PBMC samples, clonotypes were called vaccine-responding if FDR was below 0.01 and the log2 fold change was above 5 up to day 15. Bulk clonotypes were assigned CD4 or CD8 identity according to which sequenced CD4 or CD8 repertoire held them at higher abundance. Clones were called with MiXCR by TCRdb after fastp trimmed the public reads at Q25, and only in-frame beta chains were retained. Each entry is one CDR3 protein sequence, shown with its most common DNA and genes. TCRdb, not the original authors, processed these V and J calls. The table for this sample lists hundreds of thousands of distinct CDR3 sequences; roughly 14% of them were counted only once. The ten largest clones add up to over 11% of the sample.

The sample's treatment or condition, from its label and the paper: live attenuated yellow fever vaccine strain. At each blood-draw timepoint, two biological replicates of bulk PBMCs were obtained. PBMCs were isolated from peripheral blood using a standard Ficoll-Paque protocol. RNA was extracted with TriZol from bulk PBMCs, CD4 and CD8 fractions, and dextramer-positive and dextramer-negative fractions. The CDR3 runs 12 amino acids, cysteine and phenylalanine included. The kept DNA is CDR3 alone, 36 bases in frame from the first base. CDR1 and CDR2 were assigned from the germline V gene as SQVTM and ANQGSEA. V is pared back by 8 bases and J by 3 bases, with 12 bases lying between the germline termini. This clonotype has a handful of counts. Its target antigen remains unknown. Base quality data are lacking; no much larger clone is found one base away.

The TCR was taken from a man between 25 and 39 years old who received the YFV17D yellow fever vaccine. Recombination connected TRBV29-1 to TRBJ2-3, with TRBD1 tentatively as D gene (6 bases match). This specimen consisted of PBMCs, obtained on the day of the yellow fever booster vaccination. CDR3 protein: CSIEGVTDTQYF. The nucleotide sequence is TGCAGCATCGAGGGGGTAACAGATACGCAGTATTTT.